This TCR beta chain was obtained from a study of OX40 agonist ivuxolimab in advanced cancers. Study overall: Ivuxolimab is a fully human IgG2 antibody that activates OX40 (CD134).

Method: immunoSEQ multiplex PCR; TCRdb's copy keeps in-frame clones and lacks some. The sample lists more than 70,000 clones; around 90% were seen once. Germline assignment: CDR1 SGHRS and CDR2 YFSETQ. The CDR3 sequence is 13 residues long. V was trimmed by 8 bases and J by 10 bases, leaving 19 bases between them. This specimen consisted of CD4+ or CD8+ T cells sorted from blood, obtained in a trial of the OX40 agonist ivuxolimab. This sequence was found in an adult with an advanced solid tumor such as melanoma, head and neck, liver or kidney cancer. This rearrangement joins TRBV5-1 to TRBJ2-4; D is possibly TRBD1 (6 bases). As DNA, the CDR3 is TGCGCCAGGGGGCAGACAGGCCGGATTATTCAGTACTTC. It codes for CARGQTGRIIQYF.